Each of the 28 T cell receptor beta chains below was sequenced from the same sample in a study of control samples from healthy donors and cancer patients. Assay: immunoSEQ multiplex PCR; the TCRdb copy retains only in-frame clones and omits some. The sample lists about 120,000 clones; 92% were seen once. Sequencing was carried out using blood. These receptors were taken from a woman in her 50s in good health.

This rearrangement joins TRBV4-1 to TRBJ2-3; TRBD1 might be the D (6 bases). V was trimmed by 5 bases and J by 5 bases, leaving 20 bases between them. Germline values: CDR1 MGHRA, CDR2 YSYEKL. This CDR3 is 16 amino acids long. The CDR3: CASSSYNQGIKDTQYF. CDR3 DNA: TGCGCCAGCAGCTCCTATAACCAGGGGATAAAAGATACGCAGTATTTT.

The chain has TRBV3-1 (or the pseudogene TRBV3-2) and TRBJ2-2; 12 nucleotides match TRBD2. Trimming took 3 bases from V and 7 from J; bases not matched to a gene: 3. The CDR3 consists of 15 residues. Germline CDR1 and CDR2: LGHDT and YNNKEL (reference sequence). CDR3 sequence (DNA): TGTGCCAGCAGCCACCTAGCGGGGGGGGTCGGGGAGCTGTTTTTT. It codes for CASSHLAGGVGELFF.

This chain connects TRBV6-5 to TRBJ1-1; a weak D match, TRBD1 (6 bases). Germline values: CDR1 MNHEY, CDR2 SVGAGI. The CDR3 runs 14 residues. The V end was cut by 7 bases, the J end by 3 bases, with 15 bases between. The CDR3 region has the DNA TGTGCCAGCAACCCCTGGGGGCGGGACACTGAAGCTTTCTTT. Residues: CASNPWGRDTEAFF.

This clone has only one observation. This sequence joins TRBV5-1 and TRBJ1-6; 7 bases map to TRBD1. Germline lookup yields CDR1 SGHRS and CDR2 YFSETQ. CDR3 length: 13 residues. V dropped 7 bases and J dropped 8; count of bases not matched to a gene: 6. CDR3 sequence reads: CASRQGEDSPLHF. The CDR3 nucleotides read TGCGCCAGCCGACAGGGAGAGGATTCACCCCTCCACTTT.

The gene calls are TRBV3-1 (or the pseudogene TRBV3-2) and TRBJ2-2; D gene ambiguous. Trimming pared 4 bases from V and 0 bases from J, leaving 15 bases between. The CDR3 contains 17 residues. Germline CDR1 LGHDT, CDR2 YNNKEL (reference sequence). The CDR3 sequence is CASSPRHGRPNTGELFF. CDR3 DNA: TGTGCCAGCAGCCCGAGACACGGCCGACCGAACACCGGGGAGCTGTTTTTT.

This clone is a singleton in its sample. The rearrangement joins TRBV29-1 to TRBJ2-7; 7 positions match TRBD1. V trimming: 5 bases; J trimming: 3 bases; junction bases outside the gene matches: 4. The CDR3 length is 12 residues. Germline assignment: CDR1 SQVTM and CDR2 ANQGSEA. The CDR3 region has the DNA TGCAGCGTTTGGACAGGAAACTACGAGCAGTACTTC. Translating gives CSVWTGNYEQYF.

V gene TRBV28 combines with J gene TRBJ2-1; TRBD2 is a possible D gene (5 bases). V shed 1 base and J shed 8 bases, with 18 bases lying between them. CDR3 length: 16 residues. Germline V gene data show CDR1 as MDHEN and CDR2 as SYDVKM. CDR3 in amino acids: CASSLSLWESRDEQFF. The CDR3 coding sequence is TGTGCCAGCAGTTTATCCCTTTGGGAGTCGCGGGATGAGCAGTTCTTC.

The V call is TRBV15, the J call TRBJ1-1; D is possibly TRBD1 (5 bases). The V and J ends lost 5 bases and 5 bases respectively, with 18 bases between them. The CDR3 loop spans 15 amino acids. Germline assignment: CDR1 LNHNV and CDR2 YYDKDF (reference sequence). The CDR3 bases are TGTGCCACCAGCTCCGGGACTCGGGTTCGAACTGAAGCTTTCTTT. Protein: CATSSGTRVRTEAFF.

This chain uses TRBV5-1 with TRBJ1-4, with D tentatively TRBD1 (5 bases). The germline gives CDR1 SGHRS, CDR2 YFSETQ. The CDR3 is 14 amino acids. Trimming removed 1 base from V and 8 bases from J, with 12 bases in between. CDR3 sequence (DNA): TGCGCCAGCAGCTTGATGGGGGTCGGAGAAAAACTGTTTTTT. Protein sequence: CASSLMGVGEKLFF.

The V call is TRBV5-1, the J call TRBJ1-1; D call uncertain. Germline CDR1 is SGHRS and CDR2 is YFSETQ. Trimming removed 4 bases at V and 2 bases at J, with 9 bases between. The CDR3 is 13 residues long. The DNA of the CDR3 is TGCGCCAGCAGCGGTGGAGGTAACACTGAAGCTTTCTTT. This codes for CASSGGGNTEAFF.

This clone was recorded only once. V and J are TRBV30 and TRBJ2-3, with D perhaps TRBD2 (6 bases). Trimming left V 2 bases short and J 4 bases short, with 16 bases between. This CDR3 is 15 amino acids long. The germline gives CDR1 GTSNPN, CDR2 SVGIG (reference sequence). The DNA of the CDR3 is TGTGCCTGGAGTAGAGTGGACGGGAGATCAGATACGCAGTATTTT. It codes for CAWSRVDGRSDTQYF.

The rearrangement joins TRBV6-1 to TRBJ2-2, with D maybe TRBD2 (6 bases). Trimming took off 2 bases at V and 6 bases at J, with 19 bases between the two ends. Germline V gene sequence: CDR1 MNHNS, CDR2 SASEGT. The CDR3 has 17 residues. DNA of the CDR3: TGTGCCAGCAGTGAAAGGGGAAGGGGCCGCGGGGCCGGGGAGCTGTTTTTT. As protein: CASSERGRGRGAGELFF.

V and J are TRBV4-1 and TRBJ1-4; D might be TRBD1 (6 bases). This CDR3 region has 17 residues. The V gene's germline CDR1 is MGHRA and CDR2 YSYEKL. The V gene lost 0 bases and the J gene lost 2 bases, with 13 bases spanning the gap. This CDR3 is CASSQDPTGRTNEKLFF. In DNA, the CDR3 is TGCGCCAGCAGCCAAGACCCGACAGGTCGGACTAATGAAAAACTGTTTTTT.

V and J are TRBV6-1 and TRBJ2-3, with a tentative D call TRBD2 (6 bases). This CDR3 has 17 residues. V gave up 4 bases and J gave up 1 base, with 18 bases separating them. Germline CDR1 is MNHNS and CDR2 is SASEGT. The CDR3 loop is CASSVFTPPGGTDTQYF. CDR3 bases: TGTGCCAGCAGTGTGTTTACCCCACCGGGGGGCACAGATACGCAGTATTTT.

V is TRBV7-9 and J is TRBJ2-5; a possible D gene is TRBD2 (5 bases). Trimming took off 1 base at V and 9 bases at J, with 15 bases between the two ends. The CDR3 covers 14 residues. Per the germline V gene, CDR1 is SEHNR and CDR2 is FQNEAQ (reference sequence). The CDR3 sequence is CASSLVGGAMSQYF. The CDR3, as DNA: TGTGCCAGCAGCTTAGTCGGAGGTGCGATGTCCCAGTACTTC.

The chain employs TRBV2 and TRBJ2-7; D gene ambiguous. This CDR3 has 13 residues. Germline loops: CDR1 SNHLY, CDR2 FYNNEI. V was shortened by 3 bases and J by 7 bases, with 13 bases between the two germline ends. In DNA form, the CDR3 reads TGTGCCAGCAGTGAGGGGTCCCTCTGGGAGCAGTACTTC. This gives the protein CASSEGSLWEQYF.

This clone appeared once. The chain is built from TRBV20-1 and TRBJ2-7; D remains unclear. Germline V CDR1 and CDR2: DFQATT, SNEGSKA (reference sequence). The CDR3 totals 11 residues. V was cut by 2 bases and J by 3 bases, with 5 bases left in between. The DNA of the CDR3 is TGCAGTGCTAGAAAGGACTACGAGCAGTACTTC. Encoded protein: CSARKDYEQYF.

Only a few counts were recorded for this clone. The CDR3 protein is CASSSGTAAYGYTF. The CDR3 DNA reads as TGTGCCAGCAGCAGCGGGACAGCAGCCTATGGCTACACCTTC. J is TRBJ1-2 and V is TRBV5-5; 7 nucleotides agree with TRBD1. J was trimmed by 4 bases and V by 4 bases; bases with no gene match: 7. Germline lookup yields CDR1 SGHKS and CDR2 YYEKEE (reference sequence). CDR3 length equals 14 residues.

The chain joins TRBV6-5 to TRBJ1-2; the D is unclear. The CDR3 contains 12 residues. From germline, CDR1 is MNHEY and CDR2 SVGAGI. With 5 bases removed from V and 6 bases from J, the gap between germline ends came to 10 bases. The CDR3 protein is CASSSGYNGYTF. In nucleotides, the CDR3 is TGTGCCAGCAGTAGCGGTTACAATGGCTACACCTTC.

This chain links TRBV27 with TRBJ1-1; D gene ambiguous. V gave up 5 bases and J gave up 7 bases, with 14 bases separating them. Germline CDR1 is MNHEY and CDR2 is SMNVEV (reference sequence). The CDR3 spans 13 residues. In nucleotides, the CDR3 is TGTGCCAGCAGTCCCTTCAGCCAGTTTGAAGCTTTCTTT. This gives the protein CASSPFSQFEAFF.

The chain combines TRBV5-1 with TRBJ2-3; D is undetermined. Germline V gene lookup returns CDR1 SGHRS and CDR2 YFSETQ. This CDR3 spans 16 amino acids. V lost 2 bases and J 1 base, leaving 14 bases between the germline ends. The CDR3 sequence is CASSLGSIARTDTQYF. The CDR3 DNA sequence: TGCGCCAGCAGCTTAGGTTCCATAGCTCGCACAGATACGCAGTATTTT. Filled out from reference TRBV5-1 and TRBJ2-3, the complete variable domain reads KAGVTQTPRYLIKTRGQQVTLSCSPISGHRSVSWYQQTPGQGLQFLFEYFSETQRNKGNFPGRFSGRQFSNSRSEMNVSTLELGDSALYLCASSLGSIARTDTQYFGPGTRLTVL.

The chain employs TRBV28 and TRBJ2-5, with D hard to call. The ends were cut back, 4 bases at V and 3 bases at J, with 9 bases in the middle. The CDR3 has 13 residues. Germline values: CDR1 MDHEN, CDR2 SYDVKM. Here the CDR3 DNA reads TGTGCCAGCAGTTACGGAGAAAAAGAGACCCAGTACTTC. This gives the protein CASSYGEKETQYF.

This chain joins TRBV30 and TRBJ1-6; D is perhaps TRBD1 (6 bases). V lost 4 bases and J lost 1, with 8 bases in between. The CDR3 spans 14 residues. CDR1 is GTSNPN, CDR2 SVGIG, per germline (reference sequence). CDR3 amino acids: CAWKGVSYNSPLHF. CDR3 DNA: TGTGCCTGGAAGGGGGTTTCCTATAATTCACCCCTCCACTTT. Supplemented by reference TRBV30 and TRBJ1-6, the full variable domain reads SQTIHQWPATLVQPVGSPLSLECTVEGTSNPNLYWYRQAAGRGLQLLFYSVGIGQISSEVPQNLSASRPQDRQFILSSKKLLLSDSGFYLCAWKGVSYNSPLHFGNGTRLTVT.

The chain carries TRBV10-2 and TRBJ1-2; 8 bases line up with TRBD1. In germline, CDR1 is WSHSY, CDR2 SAAADI. The CDR3 has 13 amino acids. The ends lost 6 bases at V and 1 base at J; junction bases unmatched: 1. The CDR3 bases are TGCGCCAGCAGGACAGGGGTTAACTATGGCTACACCTTC. It specifies CASRTGVNYGYTF.

The V gene is TRBV5-4, the J gene TRBJ2-1; perhaps TRBD2 as D (6 bases). V was cut by 2 bases and J by 8 bases, with 11 bases left in between. CDR3 length: 13 amino acids. Germline V gene data show CDR1 as SGHNT and CDR2 as YYREEE (reference sequence). The CDR3 nucleotides are TGTGCCAGCAGCTTAGAACGGAGGGATGAGCAGTTCTTC. Its protein product is CASSLERRDEQFF.

The gene calls are TRBV16 and TRBJ1-5; possible D gene TRBD1, 5 bases. The CDR3 length is 16 residues. Germline loops: CDR1 KGHSY, CDR2 FQNENV. The V and J ends lost 7 bases and 0 bases respectively, with 16 bases between them. CDR3 sequence reads: CASTPNPGNSNQPQHF. CDR3 in DNA: TGTGCCAGCACCCCAAATCCAGGGAATAGCAATCAGCCCCAGCATTTT.

V and J are TRBV20-1 and TRBJ2-7; D assignment may be TRBD1 or TRBD2 (5 bases each). The CDR3 has 12 amino acids. Germline CDR1 reads DFQATT; CDR2 reads SNEGSKA (reference sequence). Trimming shortened V by 3 bases and J by 12 bases, and 18 bases separated the two germline ends. The CDR3 loop is CSASFEGRDMYF. For the CDR3, the DNA is TGCAGTGCTAGTTTCGAGGGGCGAGATATGTACTTC.

The CDR3 bases are TGTGCCAGCAACTTAGCCTACGAGCAGTACTTC. Translation gives CASNLAYEQYF. The chain has TRBV6-5 and TRBJ2-7; the D is unclear. V lost 7 bases to trimming and J lost 2 bases, with 6 bases between them. The length of the CDR3 is 11 residues. Germline CDR1 reads MNHEY; CDR2 reads SVGAGI.